This T cell receptor beta chain derives from a study of T cell responses to AZD1222 COVID-19 vaccine. Study background: Recipients boosted at about 4 weeks or about 12 weeks are pooled. Whole-study findings and limits: The donor group comprised mostly white British people and more females; the analysis possibly underestimated clonal diversity. Baseline seropositives among AZD1222 recipients totaled only 5 to 7.

The table came from immunoSEQ multiplex PCR; TCRdb's copy has only in-frame clones and leaves some out. In the table there are 100,000 or so clones, roughly 84% of which are singletons. Remarks on this clone: Antigen unknown.

This CDR3 has 13 residues. The ends lost 5 bases at V and 5 bases at J; junction bases unmatched: 2. Germline V gene lookup returns CDR1 MNHEY and CDR2 SVGAGI. This chain joins TRBV6-5 and TRBJ2-2, with TRBD1 identical over 7 bases. The sample was peripheral blood, taken on day 0 of AZD1222 vaccination. The clonotype was recovered from an adult in good health. The chain's CDR3 is CASSRRGTGELFF. In DNA, the CDR3 is TGTGCCAGCAGTCGCAGGGGGACCGGGGAGCTGTTTTTT.